A single T cell receptor (beta chain) is shown here with its context. A much larger clone lies one base from this, so it may be a read error. The sample comes from a study of T cells in Graves' hyperthyroidism and ophthalmopathy. Using RNA transcripts as the source, TCR beta CDR3 regions were amplified. With the HTBI primer set, the TCR CDR3 went through a first round of RT-PCR. TCRdb re-called the multiplex PCR reads with MiXCR, one entry per CDR3 protein. The sample includes 300,000 or so distinct CDR3 sequences, over 15% of them seen just once. The sequencing sample was made of blood. This receptor was obtained from a man aged 25-45 years with Graves' hyperthyroidism.

The CDR3: CASSPDSTGELFF. In DNA, the CDR3 is TGTGCCAGCAGCCCGGACAGCACCGGGGAGCTGTTTTTT. This rearrangement joins TRBV7-9 to TRBJ2-2; perhaps TRBD1 as D (6 bases). Per germline, CDR1 SEHNR and CDR2 FQNEAQ (reference sequence). CDR3 length: 13 amino acids. V lost 5 bases, J lost 4 bases, and 8 bases lay in between.